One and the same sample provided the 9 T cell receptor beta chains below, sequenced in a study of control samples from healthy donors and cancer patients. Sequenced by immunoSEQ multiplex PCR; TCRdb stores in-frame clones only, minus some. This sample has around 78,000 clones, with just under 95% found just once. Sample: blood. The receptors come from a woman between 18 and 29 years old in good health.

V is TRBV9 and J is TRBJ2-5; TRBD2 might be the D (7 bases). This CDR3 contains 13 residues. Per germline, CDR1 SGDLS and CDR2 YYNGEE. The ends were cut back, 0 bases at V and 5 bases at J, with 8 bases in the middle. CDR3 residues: CASSVEGGETQYF. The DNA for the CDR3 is TGTGCCAGCAGCGTAGAGGGGGGGGAGACCCAGTACTTC.

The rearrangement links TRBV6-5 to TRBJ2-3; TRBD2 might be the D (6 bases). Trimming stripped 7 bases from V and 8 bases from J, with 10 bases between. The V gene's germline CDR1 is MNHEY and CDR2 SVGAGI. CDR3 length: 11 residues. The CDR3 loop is CASNTGVTQYF. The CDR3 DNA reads TGTGCCAGCAACACGGGGGTTACGCAGTATTTT.

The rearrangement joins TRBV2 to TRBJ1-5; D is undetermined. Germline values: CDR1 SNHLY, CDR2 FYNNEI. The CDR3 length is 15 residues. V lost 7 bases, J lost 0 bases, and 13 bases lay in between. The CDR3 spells CASTGPTNSNQPQHF. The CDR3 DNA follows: TGTGCCAGCACAGGACCGACGAATAGCAATCAGCCCCAGCATTTT.

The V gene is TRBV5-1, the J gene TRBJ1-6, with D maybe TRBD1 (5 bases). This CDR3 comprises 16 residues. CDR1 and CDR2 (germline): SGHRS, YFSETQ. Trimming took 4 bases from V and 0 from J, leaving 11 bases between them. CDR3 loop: CASSPDGGSYNSPLHF. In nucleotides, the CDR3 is TGCGCCAGCAGCCCAGACGGGGGCTCCTATAATTCACCCCTCCACTTT.

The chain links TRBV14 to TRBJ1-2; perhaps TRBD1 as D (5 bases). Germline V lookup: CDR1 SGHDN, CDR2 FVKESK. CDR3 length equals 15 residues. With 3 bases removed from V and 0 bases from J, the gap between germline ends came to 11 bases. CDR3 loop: CASSQQGLTNYGYTF. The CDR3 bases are TGTGCCAGCAGCCAGCAGGGTTTGACTAACTATGGCTACACCTTC.

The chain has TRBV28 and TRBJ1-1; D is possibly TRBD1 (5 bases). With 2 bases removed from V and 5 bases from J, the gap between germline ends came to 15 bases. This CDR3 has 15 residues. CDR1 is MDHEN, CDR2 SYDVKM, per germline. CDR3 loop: CASSLGSLGETEAFF. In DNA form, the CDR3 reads TGTGCCAGCAGTTTAGGTTCCTTGGGGGAGACTGAAGCTTTCTTT. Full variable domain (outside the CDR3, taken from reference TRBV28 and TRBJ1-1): DVKVTQSSRYLVKRTGEKVFLECVQDMDHENMFWYRQDPGLGLRLIYFSYDVKMKEKGDIPEGYSVSREKKERFSLILESASTNQTSMYLCASSLGSLGETEAFFGQGTRLTVV.

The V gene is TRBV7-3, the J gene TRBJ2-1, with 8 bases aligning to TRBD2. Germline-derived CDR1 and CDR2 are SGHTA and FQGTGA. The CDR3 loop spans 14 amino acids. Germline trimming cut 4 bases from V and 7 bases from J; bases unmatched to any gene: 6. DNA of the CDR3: TGTGCCAGCAGCTCCGGGACTAGGGTTAATGAGCAGTTCTTC. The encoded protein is CASSSGTRVNEQFF. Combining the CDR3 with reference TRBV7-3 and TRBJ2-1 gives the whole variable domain GAGVSQTPSNKVTEKGKYVELRCDPISGHTALYWYRQSLGQGPEFLIYFQGTGAADDSGLPNDRFFAVRPEGSVSTLKIQRTERGDSAVYLCASSSGTRVNEQFFGPGTRLTVL.

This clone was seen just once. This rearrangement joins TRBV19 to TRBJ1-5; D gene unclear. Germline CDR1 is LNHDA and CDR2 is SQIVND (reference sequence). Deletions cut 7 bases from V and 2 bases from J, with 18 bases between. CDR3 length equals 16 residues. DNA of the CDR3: TGTGCCAGTACCCAATTGGGCAGCAACGGCAATCAGCCCCAGCATTTT. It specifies CASTQLGSNGNQPQHF.

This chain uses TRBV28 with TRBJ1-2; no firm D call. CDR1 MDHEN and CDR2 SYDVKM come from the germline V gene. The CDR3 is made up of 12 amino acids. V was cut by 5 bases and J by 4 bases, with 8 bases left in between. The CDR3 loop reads CASSLSVYGYTF. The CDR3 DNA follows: TGTGCCAGCAGTCTATCAGTCTATGGCTACACCTTC.